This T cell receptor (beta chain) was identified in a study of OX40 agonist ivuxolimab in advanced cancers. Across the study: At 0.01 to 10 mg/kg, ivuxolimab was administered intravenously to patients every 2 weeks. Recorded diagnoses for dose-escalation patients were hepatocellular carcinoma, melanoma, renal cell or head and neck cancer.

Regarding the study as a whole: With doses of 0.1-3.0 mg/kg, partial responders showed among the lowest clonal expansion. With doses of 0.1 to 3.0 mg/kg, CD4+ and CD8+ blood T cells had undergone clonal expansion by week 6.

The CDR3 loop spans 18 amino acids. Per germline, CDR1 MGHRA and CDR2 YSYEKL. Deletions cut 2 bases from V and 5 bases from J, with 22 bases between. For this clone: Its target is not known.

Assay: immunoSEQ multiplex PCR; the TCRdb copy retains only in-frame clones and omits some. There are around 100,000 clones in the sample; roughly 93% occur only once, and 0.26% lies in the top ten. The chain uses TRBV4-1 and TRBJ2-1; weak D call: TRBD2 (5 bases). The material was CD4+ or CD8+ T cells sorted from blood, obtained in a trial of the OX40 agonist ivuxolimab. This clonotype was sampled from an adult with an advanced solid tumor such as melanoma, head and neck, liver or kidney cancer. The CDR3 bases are TGCGCCAGCAGCCAATTCACAGCCCCAGCGGTAGAAAACAATGAGCAGTTCTTC. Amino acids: CASSQFTAPAVENNEQFF.